The T cell receptor (beta chain) described here comes from a study of immune evolution from preneoplasia to lung adenocarcinoma. Across the study: HLA loss of heterozygosity: under 7.5% AIS, under 19% MIA, about 31% ADC, none AAH.

Clones were sequenced by immunoSEQ multiplex PCR, and TCRdb holds only the in-frame ones, with some missing. This table has roughly 9,000 clones, approximately 79% appearing once. Patient tissue came from resections in Japan or China, 2014–2017. Histologic diagnosis was independently verified by two lung pathologists. Sequencing used FFPE minimally invasive lung adenocarcinoma tissue. The TCR was taken from a donor at least 70 years old with lung adenocarcinoma.

The chain's CDR3 is CASSFGRSSYEQYF. The CDR3 DNA reads TGTGCCAGCAGCTTCGGGCGGTCGTCCTACGAGCAGTACTTC. The V and J genes are TRBV5-6 and TRBJ2-7; D remains unclear. In germline, CDR1 is SGHDT, CDR2 YYEEEE. The CDR3 has 14 residues. V lost 2 bases, J lost 1 base, and 10 bases lay in between.